The clone carrying this T cell receptor (beta chain) was counted at least ten times. The antigen remains undetermined. Molecules of cDNA were individually given unique molecular identifiers that were attached to them. TCRdb fed the 5' RACE reads into MiXCR, producing one record per CDR3 protein. The sample has tens of thousands of distinct CDR3 sequences, roughly 8.8% seen once; the top ten hold less than 25%. V dropped 0 bases and J dropped 8 bases, with 16 bases sitting between them. CDR1 is GTSNPN, CDR2 SVGIG, per germline (reference sequence). The CDR3 loop spans 14 amino acids. This record belongs to a study of early T cells in non-severe SARS-CoV-2 infection. About the research overall: Sequenced bulk RNA came from whole blood that was unsorted, and chains were unpaired. Findings and limits, study-wide: Matching results from VDJdb favored anti-spike CD8 responses, leaving private and CD4 specificities undetected.

The chain joins TRBV30 to TRBJ1-2, with D maybe TRBD1 (5 bases). Sequences were obtained from whole blood. This TCR came from an adult who was a healthcare worker with PCR-confirmed SARS-CoV-2 infection or an uninfected control (not recorded which). The CDR3 loop reads CAWSVGGASRGYTF. CDR3 nucleotide sequence: TGTGCCTGGAGTGTTGGAGGGGCGTCTAGAGGCTACACCTTC. Filled out from reference TRBV30 and TRBJ1-2, the complete variable domain reads SQTIHQWPATLVQPVGSPLSLECTVEGTSNPNLYWYRQAAGRGLQLLFYSVGIGQISSEVPQNLSASRPQDRQFILSSKKLLLSDSGFYLCAWSVGGASRGYTFGSGTRLTVV.